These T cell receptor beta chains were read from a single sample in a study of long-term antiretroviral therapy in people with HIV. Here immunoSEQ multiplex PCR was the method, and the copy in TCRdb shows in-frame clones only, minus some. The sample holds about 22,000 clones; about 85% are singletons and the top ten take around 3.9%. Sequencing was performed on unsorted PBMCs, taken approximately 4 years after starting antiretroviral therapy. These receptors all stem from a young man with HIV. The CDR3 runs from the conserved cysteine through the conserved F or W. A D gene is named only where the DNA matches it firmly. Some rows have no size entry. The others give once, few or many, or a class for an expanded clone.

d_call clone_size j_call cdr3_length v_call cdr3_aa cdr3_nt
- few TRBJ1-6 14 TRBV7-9 CASSLVVGGSPLHF TGTGCCAGCAGCTTAGTAGTTGGGGGTTCACCCCTCCACTTT
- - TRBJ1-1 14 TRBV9 CASSVGTVAPEAFF TGTGCCAGCAGCGTAGGGACAGTGGCTCCTGAAGCTTTCTTT
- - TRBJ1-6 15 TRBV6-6 CASSYSTGNNSPLHF TGTGCCAGCAGTTACTCAACCGGGAATAATTCACCCCTCCACTTT
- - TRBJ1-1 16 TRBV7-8 CASSLVGRVGNTEAFF TGTGCCAGCAGCTTAGTTGGCAGGGTAGGGAACACTGAAGCTTTCTTT
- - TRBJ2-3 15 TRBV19 CASSRRTPSTDTQYF TGTGCCAGTAGTCGACGGACTCCTAGCACAGATACGCAGTATTTT
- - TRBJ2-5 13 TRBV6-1 CASTGVWQETQYF TGTGCCAGCACAGGGGTTTGGCAAGAGACCCAGTACTTC
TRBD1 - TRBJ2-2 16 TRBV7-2 CASSSLQGLDTGELFF TGTGCCAGCAGCTCTCTACAGGGGTTGGACACCGGGGAGCTGTTTTTT
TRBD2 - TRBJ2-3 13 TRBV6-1 CASTRGETDTQYF TGTGCCAGCACGCGGGGGGAAACAGATACGCAGTATTTT
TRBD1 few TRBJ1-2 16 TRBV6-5 CASSYTKGQGNYGYTF TGTGCCAGCAGTTACACAAAGGGACAGGGGAACTATGGCTACACCTTC
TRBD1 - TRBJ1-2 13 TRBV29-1 CSVVGQAFYGYTF TGCAGCGTTGTTGGACAGGCCTTTTATGGCTACACCTTC
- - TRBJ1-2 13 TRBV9 CASSVDLNYGYTF TGTGCCAGCAGCGTAGACCTTAACTATGGCTACACCTTC
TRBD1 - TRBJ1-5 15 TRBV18 CASSAGTDSNQPQHF TGTGCCAGCTCCGCCGGGACAGATAGCAATCAGCCCCAGCATTTT
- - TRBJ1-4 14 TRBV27 CASSPDVTNEKLFF TGTGCCAGCAGTCCCGACGTGACTAATGAAAAACTGTTTTTT
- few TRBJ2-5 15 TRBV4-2 CASSQGVGDSETQYF TGTGCCAGCAGCCAAGGGGTAGGGGACTCGGAGACCCAGTACTTC
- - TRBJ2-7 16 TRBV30 CAWGEIRARPSYEQYF TGTGCCTGGGGTGAGATCCGGGCCCGACCCTCCTACGAGCAGTACTTC
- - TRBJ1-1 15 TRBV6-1 CASSEQRRPGTEAFF TGTGCCAGCAGTGAACAGAGGAGGCCAGGCACTGAAGCTTTCTTT
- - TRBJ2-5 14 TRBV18 CASSAGFSQETQYF TGTGCCAGCTCAGCAGGGTTCTCCCAAGAGACCCAGTACTTC
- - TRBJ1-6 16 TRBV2 CASARVTGSYNSPLHF TGTGCCAGCGCAAGGGTCACGGGCTCCTATAATTCACCCCTCCACTTT
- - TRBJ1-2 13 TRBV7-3 CASSLQPTGGYTF TGTGCCAGCAGCTTACAACCAACAGGAGGCTACACCTTC
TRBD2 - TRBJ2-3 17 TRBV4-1 CASSQDALAGKSDTQYF TGCGCCAGCAGCCAAGATGCCCTAGCGGGGAAATCAGATACGCAGTATTTT
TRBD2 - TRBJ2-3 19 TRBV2 CASSPEGAGGISSTDTQYF TGTGCCAGCAGCCCCGAAGGTGCGGGGGGCATATCTAGCACAGATACGCAGTATTTT
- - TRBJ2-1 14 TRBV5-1 CASSLEWGRNEQFF TGCGCCAGCAGCTTGGAGTGGGGGCGCAATGAGCAGTTCTTC
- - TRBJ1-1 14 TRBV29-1 CSVEIRTRNTEAFF TGCAGCGTTGAAATCCGGACAAGGAACACTGAAGCTTTCTTT
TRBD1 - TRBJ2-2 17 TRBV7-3 CASSLISWTGYPGELFF TGTGCCAGCAGCTTAATATCGTGGACAGGCTATCCCGGGGAGCTGTTTTTT
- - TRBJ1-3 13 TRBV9 CASGGADGNTIYF TGTGCCAGCGGGGGGGCGGATGGAAACACCATATATTTT
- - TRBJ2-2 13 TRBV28 CASSFRGTGELFF TGTGCCAGCAGTTTTCGAGGGACCGGGGAGCTGTTTTTT
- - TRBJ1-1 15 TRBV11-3 CASSPRGGQNTEAFF TGTGCCAGCAGCCCACGCGGGGGGCAGAACACTGAAGCTTTCTTT
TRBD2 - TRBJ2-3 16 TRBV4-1 CASSLVGGTSTDTQYF TGCGCCAGCAGCCTCGTGGGGGGGACTAGCACAGATACGCAGTATTTT
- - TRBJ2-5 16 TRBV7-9 CASSSPITGRVKTQYF TGTGCCAGCAGCTCCCCGATCACAGGGAGGGTCAAGACCCAGTACTTC
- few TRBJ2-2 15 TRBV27 CASSWTAANTGELFF TGTGCCAGCAGTTGGACGGCCGCGAACACCGGGGAGCTGTTTTTT
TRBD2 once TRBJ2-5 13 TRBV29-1 CSLGLAGQETQYF TGCAGCTTAGGACTAGCGGGACAAGAGACCCAGTACTTC
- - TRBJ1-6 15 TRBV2 CASSEGRSYNSPLHF TGTGCCAGCAGTGAAGGTCGTTCCTATAATTCACCCCTCCACTTT
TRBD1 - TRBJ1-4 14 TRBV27 CASSPRQGVEKLFF TGTGCCAGCAGTCCGCGACAGGGGGTGGAAAAACTGTTTTTT
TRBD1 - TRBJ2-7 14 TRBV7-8 CASSPRDRGNEQYF TGTGCCAGCAGCCCCCGGGACAGGGGAAACGAGCAGTACTTC
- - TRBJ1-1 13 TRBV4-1 CASSQDGFGRAFF TGCGCCAGCAGCCAAGATGGATTCGGTCGGGCTTTCTTT
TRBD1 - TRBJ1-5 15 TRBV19 CATRGTAFSNQPQHF TGTGCCACTAGGGGGACAGCCTTTAGCAATCAGCCCCAGCATTTT
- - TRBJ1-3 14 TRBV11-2 CASSLDVGGNTIYF TGTGCCAGCAGCTTAGATGTCGGGGGAAACACCATATATTTT
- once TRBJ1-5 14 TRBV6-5 CASSYNGINQPQHF TGTGCCAGCAGTTACAATGGGATTAATCAGCCCCAGCATTTT
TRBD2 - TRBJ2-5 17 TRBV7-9 CASRISLAGGPMETQYF TGTGCCAGCAGAATAAGCCTAGCGGGGGGGCCAATGGAGACCCAGTACTTC
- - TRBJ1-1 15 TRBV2 CASSEAGGAGAKAFF TGTGCCAGCAGTGAAGCGGGAGGGGCAGGGGCTAAAGCTTTCTTT
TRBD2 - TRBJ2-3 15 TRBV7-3 CASSLGLAGTDTQYF TGTGCCAGCAGCTTAGGGCTAGCGGGGACAGATACGCAGTATTTT
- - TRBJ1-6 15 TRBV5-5 CASSLPGAVGGPLHF TGTGCCAGCAGCTTGCCCGGGGCTGTTGGAGGACCCCTCCACTTT
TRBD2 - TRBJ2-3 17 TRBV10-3 CAISEFAPGLAQDTQYF TGTGCCATCAGTGAGTTTGCGCCGGGACTAGCACAAGATACGCAGTATTTT
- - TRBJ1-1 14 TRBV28 CASSYKAGGAEAFF TGTGCCAGCAGTTACAAGGCTGGGGGCGCTGAAGCTTTCTTT
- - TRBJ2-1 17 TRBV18 CASSPWISVGGYNEQFF TGTGCCAGCTCACCATGGATCTCTGTCGGGGGCTACAATGAGCAGTTCTTC
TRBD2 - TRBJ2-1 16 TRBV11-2 CASSLESLAGDNEQFF TGTGCCAGCAGCTTAGAGTCCCTAGCGGGGGACAATGAGCAGTTCTTC
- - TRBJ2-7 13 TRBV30 CAWSVQGAGEQYF TGTGCCTGGAGTGTACAAGGCGCGGGCGAGCAGTACTTC
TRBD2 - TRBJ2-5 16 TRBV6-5 CASSYSGGGGQETQYF TGTGCCAGCAGTTACTCTGGCGGGGGGGGTCAAGAGACCCAGTACTTC
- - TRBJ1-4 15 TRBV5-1 CASSSGPSQEEKLFF TGCGCCAGCAGCTCCGGACCCTCCCAGGAAGAAAAACTGTTTTTT
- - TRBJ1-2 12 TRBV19 CASSRYVDGYTF TGTGCCAGTTCCCGTTACGTGGATGGCTACACCTTC
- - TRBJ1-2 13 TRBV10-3 CAIRGTVGHGYTF TGTGCCATCAGGGGGACCGTAGGACATGGCTACACCTTC
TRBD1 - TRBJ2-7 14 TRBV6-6 CASSRQGSSYEQYF TGTGCCAGCAGTCGACAGGGAAGCTCCTACGAGCAGTACTTC